Listed here are 25 T cell receptor beta chains from one sample, sequenced in a study of shared clonotypes between healthy human individuals. The table came from immunoSEQ multiplex PCR; TCRdb's copy has only in-frame clones and leaves some out. Here the sample spans about 470,000 clones, roughly 77% being singletons. Sequenced: PBMCs. The receptors come from a woman aged 40 to 50 in good health. Some clones in this sample may be carry-over from other donors' samples.

This sequence joins TRBV29-1 and TRBJ1-2; a weak D match, TRBD1 (6 bases). V was shortened by 6 bases and J by 7 bases, with 18 bases between the two germline ends. Germline CDR1 is SQVTM and CDR2 is ANQGSEA. This CDR3 contains 13 residues. CDR3 bases: TGCAGCGTCATCCTCAGGGGCTTCACTGGCTACACCTTC. Amino acids: CSVILRGFTGYTF.

The J gene is TRBJ2-1, the V gene TRBV18, with 7 bases matching TRBD1. J lost 7 bases, V lost 3 bases, and 3 bases had no gene match. Germline V gene lookup returns CDR1 KGHSH and CDR2 LQKENI. The CDR3 has 13 amino acids. CDR3 sequence reads: CASSPRQGNEQFF. In DNA, the CDR3 is TGTGCCAGCTCACCTCGACAGGGTAATGAGCAGTTCTTC.

This clone has just one count. The chain links TRBV5-4 to TRBJ2-6; D ambiguous. This CDR3 has 12 residues. Per the germline V gene, CDR1 is SGHNT and CDR2 is YYREEE (reference sequence). Trimming took off 7 bases at V and 3 bases at J, with 5 bases between the two ends. Here the CDR3 reads CASHLGANVLTF. CDR3 coding DNA: TGTGCCAGCCACCTTGGGGCCAACGTCCTGACTTTC.

As DNA, the CDR3 is TGTGCCAGCAGCCAGACAGGGTTTCGGGGGAGCTCCTACAATGAGCAGTTCTTC. Its translation: CASSQTGFRGSSYNEQFF. The gene calls are TRBV11-2 and TRBJ2-1, with D possibly TRBD1 on 7 matching bases. The CDR3 has 18 amino acids. Trimming removed 5 bases at V and 0 bases at J, with 20 bases between. Germline V lookup: CDR1 SGHAT, CDR2 FQNNGV.

This clone was counted between two and nine times. The chain is built from TRBV5-6 and TRBJ2-1; D unclear. Trimming stripped 0 bases from V and 2 bases from J, with 12 bases between. Germline V gene lookup returns CDR1 SGHDT and CDR2 YYEEEE. The CDR3 extends over 16 amino acids. This chain's CDR3 is CASSLDGPVPYNEQFF. CDR3 sequence (DNA): TGTGCCAGCAGCTTGGACGGACCAGTACCCTACAATGAGCAGTTCTTC.

The chain has TRBV5-1 and TRBJ2-1, with TRBD2 matching over 8 bases. With V trimmed by 3 bases and J by 4 bases, 6 bases remained unmatched. CDR3 length: 15 amino acids. The germline CDR1 and CDR2 sequences are SGHRS and YFSETQ. The CDR3 region is CASSWTSGGYNEQFF. The CDR3 DNA sequence: TGCGCCAGCAGCTGGACGAGCGGGGGATACAATGAGCAGTTCTTC.

The chain couples TRBV7-8 to TRBJ2-1; 9 bases map to TRBD2. V shed 4 bases, J shed 6 bases, and the junction held 19 bases outside the gene matches. The V gene's germline CDR1 is SGHVS and CDR2 FQNEAQ. CDR3 length equals 19 residues. CDR3 sequence reads: CASSSGVISGSYGGNEQFF. The CDR3 DNA reads as TGTGCCAGCAGCTCGGGGGTTATTAGCGGGAGTTATGGGGGCAATGAGCAGTTCTTC.

J is TRBJ2-1 and V is TRBV18; 9 bases are shared with TRBD2. V was pared by 8 bases and J by 4 bases, with 3 bases of the junction left unmatched. The CDR3 length is 13 residues. CDR1 and CDR2 (germline): KGHSH, LQKENI. CDR3 DNA sequence: TGTGCCAGCCAGACTAGCGGATACAATGAGCAGTTCTTC. This encodes CASQTSGYNEQFF.

The V and J genes are TRBV2 and TRBJ2-7; D is unclear. This CDR3 is 15 amino acids long. Trimming removed 3 bases at V and 3 bases at J, with 15 bases between. Germline CDR1 is SNHLY and CDR2 is FYNNEI. The CDR3 DNA sequence: TGTGCCAGCAGTGACGGGCGAGCCAGGTACTACGAGCAGTACTTC. Its protein is CASSDGRARYYEQYF.

V and J are TRBV7-9 and TRBJ2-3; TRBD2 matches 8 bases. V was clipped by 1 base and J by 3 bases; unmatched bases: 6. Per germline, CDR1 SEHNR and CDR2 FQNEAQ (reference sequence). This CDR3 is 16 amino acids long. The CDR3 loop reads CASSLDPAGETDTQYF. The CDR3 DNA reads as TGTGCCAGCAGCTTAGATCCAGCGGGAGAGACAGATACGCAGTATTTT.

The chain links TRBV5-4 to TRBJ2-7, with 12 nucleotides matching TRBD1. V lost 5 bases, J lost 2 bases, and 14 bases stayed unmatched. This CDR3 spans 18 amino acids. CDR1 and CDR2 from the germline V gene are SGHNT and YYREEE (reference sequence). CDR3 sequence: CASRTGTGGGVGTYEQYF. The CDR3 DNA sequence: TGTGCCAGCAGGACCGGGACAGGGGGCGGAGTGGGGACCTACGAGCAGTACTTC.

V is TRBV30 and J is TRBJ2-2; D gene unclear. Trimming left V 2 bases short and J 4 bases short, with 5 bases between. Germline V lookup: CDR1 GTSNPN, CDR2 SVGIG (reference sequence). The CDR3 is 12 residues long. The CDR3 sequence: CAWSWGTGELFF. CDR3 coding DNA: TGTGCCTGGAGTTGGGGCACCGGGGAGCTGTTTTTT.

The rearrangement links TRBV29-1 to TRBJ2-2; TRBD1 agrees at 9 bases. The CDR3 covers 14 residues. Germline CDR1 reads SQVTM; CDR2 reads ANQGSEA. Unmatched junction bases numbered 5, after V lost 6 bases and J lost 3 bases. DNA of the CDR3: TGCAGCGTAGGGGACAGGGCGGACACCGGGGAGCTGTTTTTT. This gives the protein CSVGDRADTGELFF.

The rearrangement uses TRBV29-1 and TRBJ1-1; TRBD1 is a possible D gene (6 bases). CDR3 length equals 14 residues. V was pared by 2 bases and J by 4 bases, with 14 bases between. Germline values: CDR1 SQVTM, CDR2 ANQGSEA. The CDR3 bases are TGCAGCGTTGAAATTTGGGGGCGGGGCACTGAAGCTTTCTTT. Its protein is CSVEIWGRGTEAFF.

The J gene is TRBJ1-5, the V gene TRBV28, with 8 bases that match TRBD1. V gave up 6 bases and J gave up 2 bases; unmatched junction bases: 18. The germline CDR1 and CDR2 sequences are MDHEN and SYDVKM. The CDR3 extends over 19 amino acids. CDR3 sequence: CASSERRDRLRLGNQPQHF. The CDR3 coding sequence is TGTGCCAGCAGCGAACGCCGGGACAGGTTAAGATTGGGCAATCAGCCCCAGCATTTT.

The V gene is TRBV5-8, the J gene TRBJ2-1; a weak D match, TRBD2 (5 bases). The germline V and J ends were trimmed by 0 bases and 9 bases, with 22 bases remaining between them. The CDR3 has 17 amino acids. In germline, CDR1 is SGHTS, CDR2 YDEGEE. The CDR3 sequence is CASSLVSGRLWGVEQFF. The CDR3 DNA follows: TGTGCCAGCAGCTTGGTGTCCGGACGCCTATGGGGAGTTGAGCAGTTCTTC.

The gene calls are TRBV4-1 and TRBJ1-1; D uncertain. This CDR3 region has 14 residues. Germline V lookup: CDR1 MGHRA, CDR2 YSYEKL. Trimming left V 3 bases short and J 1 base short, with 9 bases between. The CDR3 region is CASSQLGKNTEAFF. CDR3 nucleotides: TGCGCCAGCAGCCAGCTCGGGAAGAACACTGAAGCTTTCTTT.

V gene TRBV5-1 combines with J gene TRBJ2-1; TRBD1 aligns across 12 bases. Germline CDR1 SGHRS, CDR2 YFSETQ. This CDR3 is built from 18 residues. The ends lost 4 bases at V and 7 bases at J; junction bases unmatched: 15. CDR3 in DNA: TGCGCCAGCAGCAGCGGGACAGGGGGCTCCATCCTCTATAATGAGCAGTTCTTC. It encodes CASSSGTGGSILYNEQFF.

This clone appeared a few times. Relative to the germline gene, one junction end is altered; a read error may explain this. The rearrangement links TRBV5-6 to TRBJ2-5; TRBD2 might be the D (5 bases). The germline V gene has CDR1 SGHDT and CDR2 YYEEEE. The CDR3 sequence is 13 residues long. The CDR3 bases are TGTGCCAGCAGCTCCACTAACCTCGGGGTTCCGGACTTC. Translating gives CASSSTNLGVPDF.

The chain uses TRBV6-5 and TRBJ2-7; 7 bases match TRBD1. Germline V lookup: CDR1 MNHEY, CDR2 SVGAGI. Losses at the gene ends were 5 bases for V and 2 bases for J; bases not matched to a gene: 9. The CDR3 has 15 residues. The CDR3 DNA is TGTGCCAGCAGTCCCCCGGGACAGTCAGCCTACGAGCAGTACTTC. Translated: CASSPPGQSAYEQYF.

The chain uses TRBV5-4 and TRBJ1-1; tentative D call: TRBD1 (6 bases). CDR3 size: 16 residues. V shed 4 bases and J shed 2 bases, with 18 bases lying between them. Germline loops: CDR1 SGHNT, CDR2 YYREEE (reference sequence). The CDR3 bases are TGTGCCAGCAGCCAAGGGGACACTCACACCAACACTGAAGCTTTCTTT. It specifies CASSQGDTHTNTEAFF.

The rearrangement links TRBV14 to TRBJ2-7, with 14 bases aligning to TRBD2. The CDR3 runs 15 residues. The junction had 1 base not matched to a gene; V was cut back by 4 bases and J by 2 bases. CDR1 SGHDN and CDR2 FVKESK come from the germline V gene. The CDR3 reads CASSPGLAGAYEQYF. Written as DNA, the CDR3 is TGTGCCAGCAGCCCGGGACTAGCGGGAGCCTACGAGCAGTACTTC.

The V and J genes are TRBV7-9 and TRBJ1-1; D remains unclear. The germline V gene encodes CDR1 SEHNR and CDR2 FQNEAQ (reference sequence). CDR3 size: 13 residues. V was trimmed by 0 bases and J by 7 bases, leaving 9 bases between them. The CDR3 loop is CASSLADEVEAFF. CDR3 nucleotides: TGTGCCAGCAGCTTAGCGGACGAGGTTGAAGCTTTCTTT. Full variable domain (rest looked up from reference TRBV7-9 and TRBJ1-1): DTGVSQNPRHKITKRGQNVTFRCDPISEHNRLYWYRQTLGQGPEFLTYFQNEAQLEKSRLLSDRFSAERPKGSFSTLEIQRTEQGDSAMYLCASSLADEVEAFFGQGTRLTVV.

This chain links TRBV6-6 with TRBJ1-5; 9 positions match TRBD1. V shed 6 bases and J 2 bases; nucleotides not matched to a gene: 8. Germline V CDR1 and CDR2: MNHNY, SVGAGI (reference sequence). The CDR3 length is 16 residues. As DNA, the CDR3 is TGTGCCAGCAGCCTCGGACAGGGGAGGGGCAATCAGCCCCAGCATTTT. Its translation: CASSLGQGRGNQPQHF.

The chain carries TRBV5-1 and TRBJ2-7; possible D gene TRBD2, 6 bases. Germline V gives CDR1 SGHRS, CDR2 YFSETQ. The CDR3 contains 14 residues. Trimming stripped 2 bases from V and 2 bases from J, with 11 bases between. The CDR3 sequence: CASSLERATYEQYF. In DNA form, the CDR3 reads TGCGCCAGCAGCTTAGAGCGGGCGACCTACGAGCAGTACTTC.